Following are 18 T cell receptor beta chains from one sample sequenced in a study of neoadjuvant anti-PD-1 for oral cavity cancer. Repertoires were generated with immunoSEQ multiplex PCR, while TCRdb's copy carries only in-frame clones and drops some. The table has 70,000 to 95,000 clones, under 85% seen once; the top ten hold 2.5% to 3.5%. This sample comprised PBMCs, obtained before nivolumab (anti-PD-1) treatment. These receptors were collected from a person between 40 and 85 years old with oral cavity squamous cell carcinoma.

V usage is TRBV6-6 and J usage is TRBJ1-2; 7 bases match TRBD1. The J segment lost 4 bases and the V segment lost 6 bases, leaving 5 bases of the junction unmatched. Per the germline V gene, CDR1 is MNHNY and CDR2 is SVGAGI (reference sequence). The CDR3 runs 13 residues. The CDR3 sequence is CASRSTGVYGYTF. The CDR3 nucleotides are TGTGCCAGCAGATCAACAGGGGTCTATGGCTACACCTTC.

CDR3 loop: CASIWGTGAYNEQFF. The CDR3, as DNA: TGTGCCAGCATTTGGGGGACAGGGGCTTACAATGAGCAGTTCTTC. The rearrangement joins TRBV6-1 to TRBJ2-1; 10 bases match TRBD1. Germline V gene lookup returns CDR1 MNHNS and CDR2 SASEGT. This CDR3 region has 15 residues. The V gene end was trimmed by 7 bases and the J gene end by 4 bases; junction bases not matched to a gene: 7.

This clone has only a few counts. The gene calls are TRBV13 and TRBJ1-4, with TRBD1 identical over 8 bases. Germline loops: CDR1 PRHDT, CDR2 FYEKMQ (reference sequence). V was pared by 5 bases and J by 4 bases, with 6 bases of the junction left unmatched. This CDR3 has 15 amino acids. The CDR3: CASSQGQAINEKLFF. CDR3 nucleotide sequence: TGTGCCAGCAGCCAGGGACAGGCGATTAATGAAAAACTGTTTTTT.

V usage is TRBV4-1 and J usage is TRBJ1-5, with D unresolved. Trimming removed 1 base at V and 4 bases at J, with 8 bases between. This CDR3 is 14 amino acids long. The germline gives CDR1 MGHRA, CDR2 YSYEKL. The CDR3 nucleotides are TGCGCCAGCAGCCAAGTAACAGCTAATCAGCCCCAGCATTTT. Protein sequence: CASSQVTANQPQHF.

V and J are TRBV29-1 and TRBJ2-7, with 8 bases identical to TRBD1. Germline V gives CDR1 SQVTM, CDR2 ANQGSEA. The CDR3 length is 13 residues. Trimming at V came to 6 bases and at J to 5 bases, leaving 9 bases not matched to a gene. The CDR3 spells CSVNGQGIHEQYF. The CDR3, as DNA: TGCAGCGTCAACGGACAGGGTATTCACGAGCAGTACTTC.

CDR3 sequence: CASSYQETQYF. The DNA of the CDR3 is TGTGCCAGCAGTTACCAAGAGACCCAGTACTTC. The chain couples TRBV2 to TRBJ2-5; no definite D call. The CDR3 extends over 11 amino acids. V shed 5 bases and J shed 0 bases, with 1 base lying between them. Germline V gene sequence: CDR1 SNHLY, CDR2 FYNNEI.

This chain connects TRBV2 to TRBJ2-5; unclear D gene. Trimming cost V 7 bases and J 3 bases, with 3 bases left between them. The CDR3 consists of 10 residues. The germline gives CDR1 SNHLY, CDR2 FYNNEI. CDR3 residues: CASMEETQYF. The CDR3 DNA sequence: TGTGCCAGCATGGAAGAGACCCAGTACTTC.

The chain combines TRBV25-1 with TRBJ2-7, with 8 bases fitting TRBD2. CDR1 is MGHDK, CDR2 SYGVNS, per germline. The length of the CDR3 is 15 residues. V was clipped by 1 base and J by 7 bases; unmatched bases: 9. CDR3 sequence reads: CASSESSGGWGEQYF. The CDR3 bases are TGTGCCAGCAGTGAATCCAGCGGGGGTTGGGGGGAGCAGTACTTC.

The rearrangement uses TRBV7-8 and TRBJ2-7; D might be TRBD2 (6 bases). V was shortened by 5 bases and J by 2 bases, with 16 bases between the two germline ends. The length of the CDR3 is 15 residues. From germline, CDR1 is SGHVS and CDR2 FQNEAQ. CDR3 in DNA: TGTGCCAGCAGCGGCGGGGATGGGAGGCCCTACGAGCAGTACTTC. Translation gives CASSGGDGRPYEQYF. Based on the CDR3 plus reference TRBV7-8 and TRBJ2-7, the full variable domain is GAGVSQSPRYKVAKRGQDVALRCDPISGHVSLFWYQQALGQGPEFLTYFQNEAQLDKSGLPSDRFFAERPEGSVSTLKIQRTQQEDSAVYLCASSGGDGRPYEQYFGPGTRLTVT.

This rearrangement joins TRBV5-1 to TRBJ1-1; 9 positions match TRBD1. The CDR3 consists of 16 residues. V lost 0 bases to trimming and J lost 6 bases; unmatched junction nucleotides: 9. Looked up from germline, CDR1 is SGHRS and CDR2 is YFSETQ. The chain's CDR3 is CASSLGTGGGEAEAFF. The CDR3 DNA sequence: TGCGCCAGCAGCTTGGGTACAGGGGGCGGTGAGGCTGAAGCTTTCTTT.

This rearrangement joins TRBV11-3 to TRBJ2-5, with no clear D. Trimming shortened V by 1 base and J by 5 bases, and 8 bases separated the two germline ends. Germline V gives CDR1 SGHNT, CDR2 YENEEA. This CDR3 region has 13 residues. The CDR3: CASSLGWGETQYF. The CDR3 DNA reads TGTGCCAGCAGCTTAGGTTGGGGTGAGACCCAGTACTTC.

This chain uses TRBV7-8 with TRBJ2-7; either TRBD1 or TRBD2 may fit D (5 bases each). Trimming stripped 1 base from V and 2 bases from J, with 9 bases between. The germline gives CDR1 SGHVS, CDR2 FQNEAQ. The CDR3 is made up of 14 amino acids. The CDR3 loop reads CASSLVGGTYEQYF. The CDR3 DNA reads as TGTGCCAGCAGCTTAGTTGGGGGAACCTACGAGCAGTACTTC.

The V and J genes are TRBV9 and TRBJ2-1; D might be TRBD2 (5 bases). Trimming took 4 bases from V and 3 from J, leaving 8 bases between them. Per the germline V gene, CDR1 is SGDLS and CDR2 is YYNGEE. CDR3 length equals 13 residues. CDR3 residues: CASSRTVYNEQFF. The CDR3 DNA reads as TGTGCCAGCAGCAGGACTGTCTACAATGAGCAGTTCTTC. The full variable domain, completed using reference TRBV9 and TRBJ2-1, is DSGVTQTPKHLITATGQRVTLRCSPRSGDLSVYWYQQSLDQGLQFLIQYYNGEERAKGNILERFSAQQFPDLHSELNLSSLELGDSALYFCASSRTVYNEQFFGPGTRLTVL.

The chain has TRBV6-5 and TRBJ1-1; D is ambiguous. The CDR3 spans 16 residues. CDR1 and CDR2 from the germline V gene are MNHEY and SVGAGI. V was pared by 0 bases and J by 4 bases, with 15 bases between. The DNA for the CDR3 is TGTGCCAGCAGTTACTCGAGTACTGGTTTGCGCACTGAAGCTTTCTTT. Protein sequence: CASSYSSTGLRTEAFF.

V is TRBV6-1 and J is TRBJ2-1; 14 positions match TRBD2. The CDR3 is made up of 13 amino acids. Unmatched junction bases numbered 0, after V lost 6 bases and J lost 8 bases. Germline V CDR1 and CDR2: MNHNS, SASEGT. The CDR3 sequence is CASRTSGRDEQFF. For the CDR3, the DNA is TGTGCCAGCAGGACTAGCGGGAGGGATGAGCAGTTCTTC.

The V and J genes are TRBV5-4 and TRBJ2-1; D possibly uses TRBD1 or TRBD2 (5 bases each). CDR3 length: 15 amino acids. Germline V CDR1 and CDR2: SGHNT, YYREEE (reference sequence). With 4 bases removed from V and 10 bases from J, the gap between germline ends came to 21 bases. The CDR3 DNA reads TGTGCCAGCAGCGTCGGTGGGACCAAAATTAAGGAGCAGTTCTTC. This gives the protein CASSVGGTKIKEQFF.

This rearrangement joins TRBV5-5 to TRBJ2-7; 7 bases map to TRBD2. The CDR3 runs 13 residues. The J segment lost 6 bases and the V segment lost 1 base, leaving 4 bases of the junction unmatched. The germline CDR1 and CDR2 sequences are SGHKS and YYEKEE (reference sequence). CDR3 protein: CASSLSPSGEQYF. The CDR3, as DNA: TGTGCCAGCAGCTTGTCCCCTAGCGGCGAGCAGTACTTC.

The gene calls are TRBV30 and TRBJ2-7; either TRBD1 or TRBD2 may fit D (6 bases each). Trimming took off 7 bases at V and 5 bases at J, with 24 bases between the two ends. CDR3 length equals 15 residues. Germline V gene sequence: CDR1 GTSNPN, CDR2 SVGIG (reference sequence). DNA for the CDR3: TGTGCCTACATAGTAGGGGGGAGCCCAATCCACGAGCAGTACTTC. Translation: CAYIVGGSPIHEQYF.